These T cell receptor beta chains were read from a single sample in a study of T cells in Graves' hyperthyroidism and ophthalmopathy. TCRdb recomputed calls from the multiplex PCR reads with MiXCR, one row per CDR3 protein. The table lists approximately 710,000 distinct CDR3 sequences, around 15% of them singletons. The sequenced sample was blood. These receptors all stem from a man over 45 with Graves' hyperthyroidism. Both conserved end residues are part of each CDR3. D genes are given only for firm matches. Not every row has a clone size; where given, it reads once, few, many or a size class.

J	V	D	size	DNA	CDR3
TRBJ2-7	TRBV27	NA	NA	TGTGCCAGCAGTTCCGCGTGCGAGCAGTACTTC	CASSSACEQYF
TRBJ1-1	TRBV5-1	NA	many	TGCGCCAGCAGCTTGGGATCGACGAACACTGAAGCTTTCTTT	CASSLGSTNTEAFF
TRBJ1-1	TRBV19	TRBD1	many	TGTGCCAGTAGGTGGACAGGCGACACTGAAGCTTTCTTT	CASRWTGDTEAFF
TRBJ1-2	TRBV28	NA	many	TGTGCCAGCAGTTCCCCGCCTAACTATGGCTACACCTTC	CASSSPPNYGYTF
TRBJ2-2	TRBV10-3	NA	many	TGTGCCATCAGTGAGACCAGGGACACCGGGGAGCTGTTTTTT	CAISETRDTGELFF
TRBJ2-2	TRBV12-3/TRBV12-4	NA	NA	TGTGCCAGCAGTCCGCATAGCGGCTCGAACACCGGGGAGCTGTTTTTT	CASSPHSGSNTGELFF
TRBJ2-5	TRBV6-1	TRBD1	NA	TGTGCCAGCAGTGGCCGGGACAGGGGGGTCGAGACCCAGTACTTC	CASSGRDRGVETQYF
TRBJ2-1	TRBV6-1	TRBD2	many	TGTGCCAGCAGTTACGTGGGCGGGAGTGGCCACAATGAGCAGTTCTTC	CASSYVGGSGHNEQFF
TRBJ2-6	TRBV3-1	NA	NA	TGTGCCAGCAGCCCGACAGTATCTCGGGCCAACGTCCTGACTTTC	CASSPTVSRANVLTF
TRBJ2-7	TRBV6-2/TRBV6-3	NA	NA	TGTGCCAGCAGTCACATATCCGACTCCGAGCAGTACTTC	CASSHISDSEQYF
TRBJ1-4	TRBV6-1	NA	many	TGTGCCAGCAGTGAGGGGACTAATGAAAAACTGTTTTTT	CASSEGTNEKLFF
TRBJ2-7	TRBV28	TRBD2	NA	TGTGCCAGCAGTTCCCCTGGCGGGAGGGCCTACGAGCAGTACTTC	CASSSPGGRAYEQYF
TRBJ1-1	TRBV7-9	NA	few	TGTGCCAGCAGCTTCGGCCCCCAGGGTCAGAACACTGAAGCTTTCTTT	CASSFGPQGQNTEAFF
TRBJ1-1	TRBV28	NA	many	TGTGCCAGCAGTCCCGGGGGGAGGAACACTGAAGCTTTCTTT	CASSPGGRNTEAFF
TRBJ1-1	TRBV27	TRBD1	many	TGTGCCAGCAGGTGGACAGGGGGCACTGAAGCTTTCTTT	CASRWTGGTEAFF
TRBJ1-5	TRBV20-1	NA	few	TGCAGTGCTAGGAGGGAGGTTTATAGGAATCAGCCCCAGCATTTT	CSARREVYRNQPQHF
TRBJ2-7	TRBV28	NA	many	TGTGCCAGCAGTCAGCCGCAGGTACAGACCTACGAGCAGTACTTC	CASSQPQVQTYEQYF
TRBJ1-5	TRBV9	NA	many	TGTGCCAGCAGCGTAGCGGGGCTTAGCAATCAGCCCCAGCATTTT	CASSVAGLSNQPQHF
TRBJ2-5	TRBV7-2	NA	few	TGTGCCAGCAGCTCCTCCTCTGGTACTCCTTTGGGAGAGACCCAGTACTTC	CASSSSSGTPLGETQYF
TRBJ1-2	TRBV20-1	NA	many	TGCAGTGCTAGAGCCCCGATAACTCCCTACACCTTC	CSARAPITPYTF
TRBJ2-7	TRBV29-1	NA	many	TGCAGCGTAACAGGGAACTCCTACGAGCAGTACTTC	CSVTGNSYEQYF
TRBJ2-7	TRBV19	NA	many	TGTGCCAGTAGTATCGCCGTCACAGGGAGAGAGCAGTACTTC	CASSIAVTGREQYF
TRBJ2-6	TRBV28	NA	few	TGTGCCAGCAGGTCCTCCGGGGTCGGGGCCAACGTCCTGACTTTC	CASRSSGVGANVLTF
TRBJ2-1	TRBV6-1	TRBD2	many	TGTGCCAGCAGTACTTCAGCGGGAGTAAATGAGCAGTTCTTC	CASSTSAGVNEQFF
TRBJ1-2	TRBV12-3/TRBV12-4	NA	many	TGTGCCAGCAGTTTAATGAGGATTGGCTATGGCTACACCTTC	CASSLMRIGYGYTF
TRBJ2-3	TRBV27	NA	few	TGTGCCAGCAGTTCACGGCGGACAGGCGGGGCAGATACGCAGTATTTT	CASSSRRTGGADTQYF
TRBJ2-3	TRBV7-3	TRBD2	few	TGTGCCAGCAGCTTGGGACTAGCGGGAGGGCCCGGCGGGACAGATACGCAGTATTTT	CASSLGLAGGPGGTDTQYF
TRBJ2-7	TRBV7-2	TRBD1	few	TGTGCCAGCAGCTCACTAACGGGACAGGGAGGATCCGAGCAGTACTTC	CASSSLTGQGGSEQYF
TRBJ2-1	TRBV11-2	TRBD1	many	TGTGCCAGCAGGTACCCGGGACAGAAAAGCCTTGAGCAGTTCTTC	CASRYPGQKSLEQFF
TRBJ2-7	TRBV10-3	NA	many	TGTGCCATCAGTGAGTCGAACGGCCCTGGTGAGCAGTACTTC	CAISESNGPGEQYF
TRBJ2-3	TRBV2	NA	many	TGTGCCAGCAGTGAAGGGGGTACGCAGTATTTT	CASSEGGTQYF
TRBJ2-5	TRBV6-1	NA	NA	NA	CASSFGQGASYF
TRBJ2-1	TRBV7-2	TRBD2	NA	TGTGCCAGCAGCTTATGGACTAGCGGGTCCCCGCCAGCCGATGAGCAGTTCTTC	CASSLWTSGSPPADEQFF
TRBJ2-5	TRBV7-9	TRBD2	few	TGTGCCAGCAGCCCTCCCCAGCGGGGAGAGACCCAGTACTTC	CASSPPQRGETQYF
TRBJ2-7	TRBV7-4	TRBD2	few	TGTGCCAGCAGCTTAGTAGCGGGAGGGTTCTACGAGCAGTACTTC	CASSLVAGGFYEQYF
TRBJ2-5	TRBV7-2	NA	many	TGTGCCAGCAGACCCCCGGCGGCTAGCATGGTGACCCAGTACTTC	CASRPPAASMVTQYF
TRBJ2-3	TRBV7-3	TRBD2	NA	TGTGCCAGCAGCCGGTTATCCGGGACTAGCGGCACAGATACGCAGTATTTT	CASSRLSGTSGTDTQYF
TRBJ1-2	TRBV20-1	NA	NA	TGCAGTGCAACAAGGGGAGCTAACTATGGCTACACCTTC	CSATRGANYGYTF
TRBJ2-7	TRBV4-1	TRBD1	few	TGCGCCAGCAGCCAAGGACTTAGCTTTGGACAGGGGTCCTACGAGCAGTACTTC	CASSQGLSFGQGSYEQYF
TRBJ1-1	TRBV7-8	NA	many	TGTGCCAGCAGCCCCACAGAACAGGGTATGAACACTGAAGCTTTCTTT	CASSPTEQGMNTEAFF
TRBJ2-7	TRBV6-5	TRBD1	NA	TGTGCCAGCAGTTACCCCTTCGACAGGGGTCTGGACGAGCAGTACTTC	CASSYPFDRGLDEQYF
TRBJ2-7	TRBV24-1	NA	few	TGTGCCACCTCCGGGAACGGTCCCTACGAGCAGTACTTC	CATSGNGPYEQYF
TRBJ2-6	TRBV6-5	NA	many	TGTGCCAGCAGTTATAGTTCTGGGGCCAACGTCCTGACTTTC	CASSYSSGANVLTF
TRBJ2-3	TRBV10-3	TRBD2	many	TGTGCCATCAGTGAGGAGCCTAGCGGGAGAGGAGATACGCAGTATTTT	CAISEEPSGRGDTQYF
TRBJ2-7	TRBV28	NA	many	TGTGCCAGCAGCTTAAGCGGTTACGAGCAGTACTTC	CASSLSGYEQYF
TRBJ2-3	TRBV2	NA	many	TGTGCCAGGAGGGACCGGTTTAGCACAGATACGCAGTATTTT	CARRDRFSTDTQYF
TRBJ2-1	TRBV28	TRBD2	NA	TGTGCCAGCAATTCCTGGGCTAGCGGCCTCGGGGATGAGCAGTTCTTC	CASNSWASGLGDEQFF
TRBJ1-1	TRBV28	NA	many	TGTGCCAGCCTTCAGAACACTGAAGCTTTCTTT	CASLQNTEAFF
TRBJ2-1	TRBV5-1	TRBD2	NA	TGCGCCAGCAGCTTGGCCGGGACTAGCGGGCCATACAATGAGCAGTTCTTC	CASSLAGTSGPYNEQFF
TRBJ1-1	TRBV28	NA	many	TGTGCCAGCAGACTTAGCGGGGGGAAAGCTTTCTTT	CASRLSGGKAFF
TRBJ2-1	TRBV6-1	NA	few	TGTGCCAGCAGTTTGGAAGGAGGTCGAAGAGGCGATGAGCAGTTCTTC	CASSLEGGRRGDEQFF